These T cell receptor beta chains were read from a single sample in a study of blood T cell repertoires in COVID-19. Sequenced by immunoSEQ multiplex PCR; TCRdb stores in-frame clones only, minus some. The sample includes around 700,000 clones, 85% to 90% of them seen just once. Sequencing was done on a sample of peripheral blood. All receptors come from a woman aged 18-30 years with acute or convalescent COVID-19. Each CDR3 is given with its conserved first and last residue. Each record gives: J gene, V gene, clone size, D gene, CDR3 protein, CDR3 DNA. The D gene is left open where the match is weak. Clone size is stated in some rows and not others, as once, few, many or a class when expanded.

j_gene: TRBJ2-7; v_gene: TRBV3-1/TRBV3-2; abundance: NA; d_gene: NA; CDR3aa: CASSQVGRVHEQYF; CDR3nt: TGTGCCAGCAGCCAAGTAGGCAGGGTCCACGAGCAGTACTTC
j_gene: TRBJ2-7; v_gene: TRBV27; abundance: NA; d_gene: NA; CDR3aa: CATPVEDVSRGGEQYF; CDR3nt: TGTGCCACCCCGGTGGAAGACGTGAGTAGGGGCGGCGAGCAGTACTTC
j_gene: TRBJ1-2; v_gene: TRBV29-1; abundance: NA; d_gene: TRBD1; CDR3aa: CSALMIRDWDRSYGYTF; CDR3nt: TGCAGCGCCTTAATGATTCGAGACTGGGACAGGAGCTATGGCTACACCTTC
j_gene: TRBJ1-3; v_gene: TRBV7-2; abundance: NA; d_gene: NA; CDR3aa: CASSLAPRDTIYF; CDR3nt: TGTGCCAGCAGCTTAGCTCCGAGGGACACCATATATTTT
j_gene: TRBJ1-2; v_gene: TRBV5-1; abundance: NA; d_gene: TRBD1; CDR3aa: CASSTGDGYTF; CDR3nt: TGCGCCAGCAGTACAGGGGATGGCTACACCTTC
j_gene: TRBJ2-6; v_gene: TRBV4-3; abundance: few; d_gene: NA; CDR3aa: CASSSPGSGANVLTF; CDR3nt: TGCGCCAGCAGCTCCCCGGGCTCTGGGGCCAACGTCCTGACTTTC
j_gene: TRBJ2-7; v_gene: TRBV7-6; abundance: NA; d_gene: NA; CDR3aa: CASSPRGGPLGGEQYF; CDR3nt: TGTGCCAGCAGCCCCCGTGGAGGGCCACTTGGTGGCGAGCAGTACTTC
j_gene: TRBJ1-5; v_gene: TRBV5-1; abundance: NA; d_gene: NA; CDR3aa: CASSLDGGGQPQHF; CDR3nt: TGCGCCAGCAGCTTGGACGGGGGAGGTCAGCCCCAGCATTTT
j_gene: TRBJ1-6; v_gene: TRBV6-4; abundance: few; d_gene: NA; CDR3aa: CAEVTEGSYNSPLHF; CDR3nt: TGTGCCGAAGTGACGGAGGGATCTTATAATTCACCCCTCCACTTT
j_gene: TRBJ2-7; v_gene: TRBV6-2/TRBV6-3; abundance: NA; d_gene: NA; CDR3aa: CASSYSSSQYF; CDR3nt: TGTGCCAGCAGTTATAGTAGTTCTCAGTACTTC
j_gene: TRBJ2-1; v_gene: TRBV7-3; abundance: NA; d_gene: TRBD2; CDR3aa: CASSITSGANEQFF; CDR3nt: TGTGCCAGCAGCATCACTAGCGGGGCGAATGAGCAGTTCTTC
j_gene: TRBJ1-2; v_gene: TRBV6-5; abundance: NA; d_gene: TRBD1; CDR3aa: CASSYSATGFYGYTF; CDR3nt: TGTGCCAGCAGTTACTCGGCGACAGGGTTTTATGGCTACACCTTC
j_gene: TRBJ1-5; v_gene: TRBV3-1/TRBV3-2; abundance: NA; d_gene: TRBD1; CDR3aa: CASSQDYPRGSNQPQHF; CDR3nt: TGTGCCAGCAGCCAAGATTACCCCAGGGGGAGCAATCAGCCCCAGCATTTT
j_gene: TRBJ1-2; v_gene: TRBV12-5; abundance: once; d_gene: NA; CDR3aa: CASGLVQGSLNYGYTF; CDR3nt: TGTGCTAGTGGTTTGGTACAGGGCTCCCTAAACTATGGCTACACCTTC
j_gene: TRBJ2-5; v_gene: TRBV2; abundance: NA; d_gene: TRBD2; CDR3aa: CARSDPLAGGPGTQYF; CDR3nt: TGTGCCAGATCAGACCCTCTAGCGGGGGGTCCAGGGACCCAGTACTTC
j_gene: TRBJ2-5; v_gene: TRBV19; abundance: once; d_gene: NA; CDR3aa: CASSWSRYQETQYF; CDR3nt: TGTGCCAGTAGTTGGTCACGGTACCAAGAGACCCAGTACTTC
j_gene: TRBJ2-5; v_gene: TRBV19; abundance: once; d_gene: NA; CDR3aa: CASSSSWGGRRTQYF; CDR3nt: TGTGCCAGTAGTAGCTCTTGGGGGGGGCGAAGGACCCAGTACTTC
j_gene: TRBJ1-2; v_gene: TRBV29-1; abundance: NA; d_gene: NA; CDR3aa: CSVEHRSNYGYTF; CDR3nt: TGCAGCGTTGAGCACAGGTCTAACTATGGCTACACCTTC
j_gene: TRBJ1-1; v_gene: TRBV27; abundance: NA; d_gene: NA; CDR3aa: CASSEAVSFTEAFF; CDR3nt: TGTGCCAGCAGCGAGGCTGTGTCGTTCACTGAAGCTTTCTTT
j_gene: TRBJ2-3; v_gene: TRBV7-8; abundance: NA; d_gene: NA; CDR3aa: CASSPSTGTQYF; CDR3nt: TGTGCCAGCAGCCCGTCGACAGGTACGCAGTATTTT
j_gene: TRBJ2-1; v_gene: TRBV28; abundance: NA; d_gene: TRBD1; CDR3aa: CASSFGTGSYNEQFF; CDR3nt: TGTGCCAGCAGTTTCGGGACAGGCTCCTACAATGAGCAGTTCTTC
j_gene: TRBJ1-2; v_gene: TRBV4-3; abundance: NA; d_gene: NA; CDR3aa: CASSQVRGKDYGYTF; CDR3nt: TGCGCCAGCAGCCAAGTTAGGGGAAAAGACTATGGCTACACCTTC
j_gene: TRBJ2-4; v_gene: TRBV19; abundance: NA; d_gene: TRBD1; CDR3aa: CAKQGGDF; CDR3nt: TGTGCCAAACAGGGGGGCGACTTC
j_gene: TRBJ2-6; v_gene: TRBV18; abundance: NA; d_gene: NA; CDR3aa: CASSRRQDSGANVLTF; CDR3nt: TGTGCCAGCTCTCGACGACAGGACTCTGGGGCCAACGTCCTGACTTTC
j_gene: TRBJ2-2; v_gene: TRBV5-1; abundance: once; d_gene: TRBD2; CDR3aa: CASSFNGGANTGELFF; CDR3nt: TGCGCCAGCAGCTTCAACGGGGGGGCGAACACCGGGGAGCTGTTTTTT
j_gene: TRBJ1-2; v_gene: TRBV12-5; abundance: NA; d_gene: NA; CDR3aa: CASAASDWAASNGYTF; CDR3nt: TGTGCTAGTGCCGCCTCGGACTGGGCGGCCTCTAACGGCTACACCTTC
j_gene: TRBJ1-1; v_gene: TRBV19; abundance: NA; d_gene: NA; CDR3aa: CASSIIGGTEAFF; CDR3nt: TGTGCCAGTAGTATAATCGGAGGGACTGAAGCTTTCTTT
j_gene: TRBJ2-7; v_gene: TRBV5-3; abundance: NA; d_gene: TRBD2; CDR3aa: CARSPRELAGGHSYEQYF; CDR3nt: TGTGCCAGAAGCCCCCGTGAGCTAGCGGGGGGCCACTCCTACGAGCAGTACTTC
j_gene: TRBJ1-6; v_gene: TRBV3-1/TRBV3-2; abundance: NA; d_gene: NA; CDR3aa: CASSQEGSHNSPLHF; CDR3nt: TGTGCCAGCAGCCAAGAGGGGAGTCATAATTCACCCCTCCACTTT
j_gene: TRBJ2-3; v_gene: TRBV2; abundance: NA; d_gene: NA; CDR3aa: CASSERVFTDTQYF; CDR3nt: TGTGCCAGCAGTGAACGCGTATTCACAGATACGCAGTATTTT
j_gene: TRBJ1-1; v_gene: TRBV10-3; abundance: NA; d_gene: TRBD1; CDR3aa: CAISKGQGLTEAFF; CDR3nt: TGTGCCATCAGTAAAGGACAGGGGCTCACTGAAGCTTTCTTT
j_gene: TRBJ1-3; v_gene: TRBV5-1; abundance: NA; d_gene: TRBD1; CDR3aa: CASSWAPGQGRSVAGNTIYF; CDR3nt: TGCGCCAGCAGCTGGGCCCCGGGACAGGGGAGGTCAGTAGCTGGAAACACCATATATTTT
j_gene: TRBJ2-1; v_gene: TRBV2; abundance: NA; d_gene: NA; CDR3aa: CASSVSNEQFF; CDR3nt: TGTGCCAGCAGTGTCAGCAATGAGCAGTTCTTC
j_gene: TRBJ1-5; v_gene: TRBV18; abundance: once; d_gene: TRBD1; CDR3aa: CASSPGQGNQPQHF; CDR3nt: TGTGCCAGCTCACCAGGACAGGGCAATCAGCCCCAGCATTTT
j_gene: TRBJ1-1; v_gene: TRBV7-2; abundance: NA; d_gene: TRBD1; CDR3aa: CASSLGQGIEIVMNTEAFF; CDR3nt: TGTGCCAGCAGCTTAGGACAGGGGATAGAGATAGTAATGAACACTGAAGCTTTCTTT
j_gene: TRBJ2-1; v_gene: TRBV19; abundance: once; d_gene: TRBD2; CDR3aa: CASSVTSGGRGYNEQFF; CDR3nt: TGTGCCAGTAGTGTGACTAGCGGGGGGCGTGGCTACAATGAGCAGTTCTTC
j_gene: TRBJ2-5; v_gene: TRBV5-6; abundance: NA; d_gene: TRBD2; CDR3aa: CASSRLGLAPQETQYF; CDR3nt: TGTGCCAGCAGCCGACTCGGACTAGCTCCCCAAGAGACCCAGTACTTC
j_gene: TRBJ1-5; v_gene: TRBV12-3/TRBV12-4; abundance: NA; d_gene: TRBD1; CDR3aa: CASRDRGHQPQHF; CDR3nt: TGTGCCAGCAGGGACAGGGGGCACCAGCCCCAGCATTTT
j_gene: TRBJ1-2; v_gene: TRBV4-3; abundance: NA; d_gene: TRBD1; CDR3aa: CASSHRQGHNYGYTF; CDR3nt: TGCGCCAGCAGCCACAGACAGGGGCATAACTATGGCTACACCTTC
j_gene: TRBJ1-6; v_gene: TRBV5-1; abundance: NA; d_gene: TRBD1; CDR3aa: CASSLSGGRRSPLHF; CDR3nt: TGCGCCAGCAGCTTGTCAGGGGGCCGGCGGTCACCCCTCCACTTT
j_gene: TRBJ1-1; v_gene: TRBV18; abundance: NA; d_gene: NA; CDR3aa: CASSDSLAGEGTEAFF; CDR3nt: TGTGCCAGCTCCGACTCCTTAGCCGGAGAGGGCACTGAAGCTTTCTTT
j_gene: TRBJ2-1; v_gene: TRBV7-9; abundance: NA; d_gene: TRBD2; CDR3aa: CASSLGLARGNEQFF; CDR3nt: TGTGCCAGCAGCTTGGGACTAGCCCGAGGTAATGAGCAGTTCTTC
j_gene: TRBJ2-6; v_gene: TRBV7-9; abundance: NA; d_gene: NA; CDR3aa: CASSASHSGANVLTF; CDR3nt: TGTGCCAGCAGCGCGAGCCACTCTGGGGCCAACGTCCTGACTTTC